This passage covers 23 T cell receptor beta chains from one sample sequenced in a study of OX40 agonist ivuxolimab in advanced cancers. Only in-frame clones appear in the TCRdb table, and some are missing; sequencing was by immunoSEQ multiplex PCR. The sample has about 67,000 clones, 85% seen once; the top ten hold under 2.5%. The sample was CD4+ or CD8+ T cells sorted from blood, taken in a trial of the OX40 agonist ivuxolimab. The receptors here all came from an adult with an advanced solid tumor such as melanoma, head and neck, liver or kidney cancer.

The chain recombines TRBV7-2 with TRBJ2-1; D might be TRBD2 (5 bases). The ends were cut back, 5 bases at V and 3 bases at J, with 14 bases in the middle. The CDR3 has 15 amino acids. The germline V gene encodes CDR1 SGHTA and CDR2 FQGNSA. The CDR3, as DNA: TGTGCCAGCAGCACCGGGTCCGGAGGCTACAATGAGCAGTTCTTC. This translates into CASSTGSGGYNEQFF.

The rearrangement links TRBV28 to TRBJ2-2, with TRBD2 matching 14 bases. V was pared by 4 bases and J by 3 bases, with 7 bases of the junction left unmatched. Germline V lookup: CDR1 MDHEN, CDR2 SYDVKM. The CDR3 has 18 residues. The CDR3 sequence: CASSSWGLAGAYTGELFF. The CDR3 coding sequence is TGTGCCAGCAGTTCCTGGGGACTAGCGGGGGCGTACACCGGGGAGCTGTTTTTT.

The rearrangement links TRBV5-5 to TRBJ1-1, with 7 bases identical to TRBD1. CDR3 size: 16 residues. J was trimmed by 5 bases and V by 4 bases; bases with no gene match: 14. Per germline, CDR1 SGHKS and CDR2 YYEKEE (reference sequence). The CDR3 nucleotides are TGTGCCAGCAGCCCGGAGATTACAGGGGTGGGGACTGAAGCTTTCTTT. Amino acid sequence: CASSPEITGVGTEAFF.

The rearrangement uses TRBV29-1 and TRBJ2-1; D might be TRBD2 (5 bases). The CDR3 has 15 residues. The V end was cut by 7 bases, the J end by 1 base, with 17 bases between. Germline CDR1 SQVTM, CDR2 ANQGSEA. For the CDR3, the DNA is TGCAGCGCCCAACCCTCTCGGGGATCCTACAATGAGCAGTTCTTC. Translating it yields CSAQPSRGSYNEQFF.

V gene TRBV6-1 combines with J gene TRBJ1-6; 9 bases line up with TRBD1. The germline CDR1 and CDR2 sequences are MNHNS and SASEGT. J lost 7 bases, V lost 5 bases, and 3 bases had no gene match. The CDR3 loop spans 14 amino acids. The CDR3 nucleotides read TGTGCCAGCAGTTCCGGGACAGGGAATTCACCCCTCCACTTT. It encodes CASSSGTGNSPLHF.

The CDR3: CAWSRGSGRAVSNEQFF. For the CDR3, the DNA is TGTGCCTGGAGTCGGGGTAGCGGGAGGGCCGTGTCCAATGAGCAGTTCTTC. The V and J genes are TRBV30 and TRBJ2-1, with 11 bases matching TRBD2. This CDR3 comprises 17 residues. Looked up from germline, CDR1 is GTSNPN and CDR2 is SVGIG (reference sequence). V was pared by 2 bases and J by 6 bases, with 12 bases of the junction left unmatched.

This chain connects TRBV30 to TRBJ2-2; 10 bases line up with TRBD2. Germline assignment: CDR1 GTSNPN and CDR2 SVGIG (reference sequence). The V gene end was trimmed by 0 bases and the J gene end by 6 bases; junction bases not matched to a gene: 1. This CDR3 is built from 14 residues. The CDR3 loop is CAWSVLAGAGELFF. DNA for the CDR3: TGTGCCTGGAGTGTTCTAGCGGGAGCCGGGGAGCTGTTTTTT.

This clone has just one count. The CDR3: CASSGRFNEQFF. DNA of the CDR3: TGTGCCAGCAGTGGACGTTTTAATGAGCAGTTCTTC. The chain has TRBV6-5 and TRBJ2-1; D ambiguous. CDR1 is MNHEY, CDR2 SVGAGI, per germline. The CDR3 spans 12 residues. V lost 5 bases to trimming and J lost 7 bases, with 9 bases between them.

This chain uses TRBV5-6 with TRBJ2-2; 11 bases are a match to TRBD2. V trimming: 0 bases; J trimming: 4 bases; junction bases outside the gene matches: 5. CDR3 length: 17 amino acids. Germline CDR1 and CDR2: SGHDT and YYEEEE. In DNA form, the CDR3 reads TGTGCCAGCAGCTTGGAACTAGCGGGAGAAGGCACCGGGGAGCTGTTTTTT. Translated, it gives CASSLELAGEGTGELFF.

The CDR3 region has the DNA TGTGCCAGTAGTAGGTCGGATTCGTCCGGGGAGCTGTTTTTT. Its protein is CASSRSDSSGELFF. The V and J genes are TRBV19 and TRBJ2-2; unclear D gene. Germline V gene data show CDR1 as LNHDA and CDR2 as SQIVND (reference sequence). V dropped 4 bases and J dropped 6 bases, with 12 bases sitting between them. The CDR3 length is 14 residues.

The J gene is TRBJ2-7, the V gene TRBV6-6, with 10 nucleotides matching TRBD1. Looked up from germline, CDR1 is MNHNY and CDR2 is SVGAGI (reference sequence). The CDR3 totals 15 residues. The J segment lost 6 bases and the V segment lost 7 bases, leaving 12 bases of the junction unmatched. The CDR3 region is CASNPGQGMAAEQYF. The CDR3 DNA follows: TGTGCCAGCAACCCGGGACAGGGGATGGCCGCCGAGCAGTACTTC.

This clone turned up a few times. The V gene is TRBV5-5, the J gene TRBJ1-1, with unresolved D. The germline CDR1 and CDR2 sequences are SGHKS and YYEKEE (reference sequence). The V gene lost 4 bases and the J gene lost 4 bases, with 11 bases spanning the gap. The CDR3 contains 13 residues. The CDR3 bases are TGTGCCAGCAGCGTCCGCCCCGGCACTGAAGCTTTCTTT. Its protein product is CASSVRPGTEAFF.

The CDR3 sequence is CASSPPGDWGTEAFF. The CDR3 region has the DNA TGTGCCAGCAGCCCCCCGGGCGATTGGGGGACTGAAGCTTTCTTT. This chain connects TRBV28 to TRBJ1-1, with D possibly TRBD1 on 5 matching bases. The length of the CDR3 is 15 residues. CDR1 and CDR2 (germline): MDHEN, SYDVKM. Trimming took off 6 bases at V and 5 bases at J, with 19 bases between the two ends.

The chain carries TRBV7-8 and TRBJ2-5; D is possibly TRBD1 (6 bases). The CDR3 runs to 15 residues. V lost 1 base to trimming and J lost 1 base, with 10 bases between them. Germline V gene lookup returns CDR1 SGHVS and CDR2 FQNEAQ. Here the CDR3 reads CASSLVGHFQETQYF. CDR3 bases: TGTGCCAGCAGCTTAGTGGGACACTTCCAAGAGACCCAGTACTTC.

The chain is built from TRBV20-1 and TRBJ2-5; 8 bases line up with TRBD2. Germline trimming cut 6 bases from V and 11 bases from J; bases unmatched to any gene: 8. Per germline, CDR1 DFQATT and CDR2 SNEGSKA (reference sequence). The CDR3 contains 11 residues. The CDR3 region has the DNA TGCAGTGCCTCGGGGGGGAGCGGGCAGTACTTC. It translates to CSASGGSGQYF.

The chain carries TRBV7-2 and TRBJ2-2; D is unresolved. The CDR3 has 12 residues. Germline CDR1 and CDR2: SGHTA and FQGNSA. Trimming removed 5 bases from V and 8 bases from J, with 9 bases in between. The CDR3 nucleotides are TGTGCCAGCAGCCCCCTGTTAGGGGAGCTGTTTTTT. Translated: CASSPLLGELFF.

This chain links TRBV6-5 with TRBJ2-5; perhaps TRBD2 as D (5 bases). V lost 4 bases, J lost 3 bases, and 15 bases lay in between. The CDR3 is 15 residues long. Germline V gene lookup returns CDR1 MNHEY and CDR2 SVGAGI. The CDR3 loop is CASSSTSAGEETQYF. The DNA for the CDR3 is TGTGCCAGCAGTTCTACGTCCGCCGGGGAAGAGACCCAGTACTTC.

The chain uses TRBV5-4 and TRBJ2-6; 7 nucleotides agree with TRBD2. V was pared by 4 bases and J by 1 base, with 11 bases of the junction left unmatched. This CDR3 is built from 18 residues. Germline-derived CDR1 and CDR2 are SGHNT and YYREEE (reference sequence). In DNA, the CDR3 is TGTGCCAGCAGCGATGCGGGAGTTCCCCCGTCTGGGGCCAACGTCCTGACTTTC. It yields the protein CASSDAGVPPSGANVLTF.

This chain uses TRBV5-6 with TRBJ2-2; TRBD2 is a possible D gene (6 bases). Deletions cut 6 bases from V and 4 bases from J, with 16 bases between. The CDR3 is 15 residues long. The germline V gene has CDR1 SGHDT and CDR2 YYEEEE. The CDR3 DNA reads as TGTGCCAGCACCCTACGGGGGTTCGGCACCGGGGAGCTGTTTTTT. It yields the protein CASTLRGFGTGELFF.

This clone is termed medium-sized. The same CDR3 also results from other DNA sequences found in this sample. V usage is TRBV30 and J usage is TRBJ1-5; D possibly corresponds to TRBD1 (5 bases). The CDR3 loop spans 13 amino acids. Trimming took 0 bases from V and 2 from J, leaving 5 bases between them. Germline V gives CDR1 GTSNPN, CDR2 SVGIG (reference sequence). The CDR3 is CAWSVGGNQPQHF. DNA for the CDR3: TGTGCCTGGAGTGTAGGGGGCAATCAGCCCCAGCATTTT.

The chain carries TRBV5-6 and TRBJ1-5, with 7 nucleotides matching TRBD1. Trimming cost V 5 bases and J 1 base; bases outside gene matches: 3. The CDR3 length is 14 residues. Germline V gives CDR1 SGHDT, CDR2 YYEEEE. The CDR3 protein is CASSRGRSNQPQHF. Here the CDR3 DNA reads TGTGCCAGCAGTAGGGGGCGGAGCAATCAGCCCCAGCATTTT.

This clone was picked up a small number of times. The J gene is TRBJ1-5, the V gene TRBV30; TRBD1 is a possible D gene (6 bases). CDR3 length equals 13 residues. V was clipped by 3 bases and J by 6 bases, with 12 bases between them. Germline CDR1 and CDR2: GTSNPN and SVGIG (reference sequence). The CDR3, as DNA: TGTGCCTGGAGCTCAGGGGTTGTTCAGCCCCAGCATTTT. Its protein product is CAWSSGVVQPQHF.

The genes are TRBV9 and TRBJ2-5, with 9 bases fitting TRBD1. The length of the CDR3 is 14 residues. V trimming: 1 base; J trimming: 5 bases; junction bases outside the gene matches: 3. Germline-derived CDR1 and CDR2 are SGDLS and YYNGEE. Here the CDR3 reads CASSVTGGSETQYF. Written as DNA, the CDR3 is TGTGCCAGCAGCGTAACAGGGGGCAGCGAGACCCAGTACTTC.